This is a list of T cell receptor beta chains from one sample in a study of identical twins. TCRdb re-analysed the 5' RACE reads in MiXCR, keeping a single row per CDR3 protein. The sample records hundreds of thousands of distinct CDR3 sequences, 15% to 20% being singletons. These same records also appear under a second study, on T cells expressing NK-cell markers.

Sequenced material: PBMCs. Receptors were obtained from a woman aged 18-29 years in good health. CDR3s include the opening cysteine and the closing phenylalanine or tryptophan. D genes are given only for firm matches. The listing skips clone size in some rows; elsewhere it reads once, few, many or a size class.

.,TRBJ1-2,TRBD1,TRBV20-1,CSAAKAAGTGDPYGYTF,TGCAGTGCTGCCAAAGCTGCTGGGACAGGGGATCCCTATGGCTACACCTTC
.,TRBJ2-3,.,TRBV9,CASSGRASRADTQYF,TGTGCCAGCAGCGGCCGGGCTTCTCGGGCAGATACGCAGTATTTT
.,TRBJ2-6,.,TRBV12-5,CASGNPGAGANVLTF,TGTGCTAGTGGCAATCCAGGGGCCGGGGCCAACGTCCTGACTTTC
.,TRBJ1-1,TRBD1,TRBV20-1,CSAPDRGRGTEAFF,TGCAGTGCCCCGGACAGGGGGCGAGGTACTGAAGCTTTCTTT
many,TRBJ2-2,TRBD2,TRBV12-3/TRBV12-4,CASSRSGRGSTGELFF,TGTGCCAGCAGTCGTAGCGGGAGGGGTAGCACCGGGGAGCTGTTTTTT
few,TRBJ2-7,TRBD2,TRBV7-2,CASSLDGRATYEQYF,TGTGCCAGCAGCTTAGACGGGAGGGCCACCTACGAGCAGTACTTC
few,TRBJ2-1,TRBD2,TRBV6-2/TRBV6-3,CASSYGASGQFF,TGTGCCAGCAGTTACGGGGCTAGCGGGCAGTTCTTC
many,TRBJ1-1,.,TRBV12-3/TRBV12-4,CASSLGWFGATEAFF,TGTGCCAGCAGTTTAGGATGGTTCGGCGCCACTGAAGCTTTCTTT
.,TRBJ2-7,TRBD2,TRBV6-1,CARLAGLPYEQYF,TGTGCCAGACTAGCGGGGCTGCCCTACGAGCAGTACTTC
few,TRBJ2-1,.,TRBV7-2,CASSLRVRSSYNEQFF,TGTGCCAGCAGCTTACGGGTCAGGAGCTCCTACAATGAGCAGTTCTTC
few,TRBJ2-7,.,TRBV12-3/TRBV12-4,CASSGGPGGEQYF,TGTGCCAGCAGTGGGGGGCCGGGCGGCGAGCAGTACTTC
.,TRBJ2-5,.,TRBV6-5,CASSFSRTGWPEETQYF,TGTGCCAGCAGTTTCTCCCGTACAGGGTGGCCCGAAGAGACCCAGTACTTC
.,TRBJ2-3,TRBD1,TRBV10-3,CAISDGQGFADTQYF,TGTGCCATCAGTGATGGACAGGGATTCGCAGATACGCAGTATTTT
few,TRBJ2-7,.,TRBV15,CATSMQGSSYEQYF,TGTGCCACCAGCATGCAGGGGAGCTCCTACGAGCAGTACTTC
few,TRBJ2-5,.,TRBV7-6,CASSSRGGVETQYF,TGTGCCAGCAGCTCCCGAGGAGGGGTGGAGACCCAGTACTTC
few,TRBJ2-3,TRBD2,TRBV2,CASSARSLATSTDTQYF,TGTGCCAGCAGCGCCCGATCACTAGCGACTAGCACAGATACGCAGTATTTT
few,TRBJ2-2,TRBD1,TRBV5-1,CASTSGTGPSGELFF,TGCGCCAGCACCTCCGGGACAGGGCCCTCCGGGGAGCTGTTTTTT
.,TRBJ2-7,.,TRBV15,CATSRPGLNYEQYF,TGTGCCACCAGCAGACCGGGACTGAACTACGAGCAGTACTTC
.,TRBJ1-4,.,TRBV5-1,CTSSSAEVNEKLFF,TGCACCAGCAGCTCGGCGGAAGTTAATGAAAAACTGTTTTTT
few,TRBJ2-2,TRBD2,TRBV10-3,CAISPWTSRGGELFF,TGTGCCATCAGTCCCTGGACTAGCCGGGGTGGGGAGCTGTTTTTT
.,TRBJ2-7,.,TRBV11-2,CASTRLDSTYEQYF,TGTGCCAGCACGCGATTGGACAGTACCTACGAGCAGTACTTC
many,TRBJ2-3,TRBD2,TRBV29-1,CSVEASSGSWADTQYF,TGCAGCGTTGAAGCGTCTAGCGGGAGTTGGGCAGATACGCAGTATTTT
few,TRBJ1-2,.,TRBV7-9,CASTSEQGIYGYTF,TGTGCCAGCACATCCGAACAGGGCATCTATGGCTACACCTTC
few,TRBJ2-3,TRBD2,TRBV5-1,CASSLAGTSGLF,TGCGCCAGCAGCTTGGCCGGGACTAGCGGCCTTTTT
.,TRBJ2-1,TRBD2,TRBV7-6,CASAQLAGPDNEQFF,TGTGCCAGCGCTCAACTAGCGGGCCCCGACAATGAGCAGTTCTTC
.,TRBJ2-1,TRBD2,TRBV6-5,CASSYREAGGGSNEQFF,TGTGCCAGCAGTTACCGGGAAGCGGGAGGCGGGTCCAATGAGCAGTTCTTC
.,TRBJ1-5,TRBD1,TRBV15,CATSRTTGGWDQPQHF,TGTGCCACCAGCCGAACTACAGGGGGATGGGATCAGCCCCAGCATTTT
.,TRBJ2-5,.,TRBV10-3,CAISPHGQQETQYF,TGTGCCATCAGCCCCCACGGACAGCAAGAGACCCAGTACTTC
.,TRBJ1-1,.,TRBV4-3,CASALSTESTEAFF,TGCGCCAGCGCCCTAAGTACCGAAAGTACTGAAGCTTTCTTT
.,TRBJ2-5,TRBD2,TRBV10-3,CAISEPREAEPSRETQYF,TGTGCCATCAGTGAGCCCCGGGAGGCGGAACCTTCTCGAGAGACCCAGTACTTC
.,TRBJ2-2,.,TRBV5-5,CASSSQGVGELFF,TGTGCCAGCAGCTCTCAGGGCGTCGGGGAGCTGTTTTTT
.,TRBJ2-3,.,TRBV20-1,CSATRDADTQYF,TGCAGTGCTACGAGGGACGCAGATACGCAGTATTTT
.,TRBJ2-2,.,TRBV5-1,CASSFGSATGELFF,TGCGCCAGCAGCTTCGGGAGTGCCACCGGGGAGCTGTTTTTT
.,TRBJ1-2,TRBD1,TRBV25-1,CASSETGTGFFGYTF,TGTGCCAGCAGTGAAACCGGGACAGGTTTTTTTGGCTACACCTTC
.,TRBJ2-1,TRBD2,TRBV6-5,CASSSGGPYYNEQFF,TGTGCCAGCAGTTCGGGAGGGCCCTACTACAATGAGCAGTTCTTC
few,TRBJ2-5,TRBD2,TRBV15,CATRLAGDQETQYF,TGTGCCACGCGACTAGCGGGCGACCAAGAGACCCAGTACTTC
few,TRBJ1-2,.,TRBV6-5,CASSNKGSGYTF,TGTGCCAGCAGTAACAAGGGGAGCGGCTACACCTTC
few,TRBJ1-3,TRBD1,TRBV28,CASRRQGRGGTIYF,TGTGCCAGCAGACGACAGGGGCGAGGTGGCACCATATATTTT
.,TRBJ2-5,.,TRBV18,CASSTKETQYF,TGTGCCAGCTCGACAAAAGAGACCCAGTACTTC
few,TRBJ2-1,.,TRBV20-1,CSARKDSAEQFF,TGCAGTGCTAGAAAGGACAGCGCTGAGCAGTTCTTC
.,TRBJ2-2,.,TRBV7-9,CASSLPKGGSAPGELFF,TGTGCCAGCAGCTTACCTAAAGGCGGAAGTGCGCCCGGGGAGCTGTTTTTT
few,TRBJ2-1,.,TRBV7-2,CASSPIQAVSYNEQFF,TGTGCCAGCAGCCCCATACAAGCGGTTAGCTACAATGAGCAGTTCTTC
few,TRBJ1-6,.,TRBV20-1,CSARDPGTEGF,TGCAGTGCTAGAGATCCCGGGACGGAAGGGTTT
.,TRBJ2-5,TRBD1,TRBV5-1,CASSFDRAETQYF,TGCGCCAGCAGCTTCGACAGGGCGGAGACCCAGTACTTC
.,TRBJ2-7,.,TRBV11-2,CASSSLMGSSPFQYF,TGTGCCAGCAGCTCCCTAATGGGGTCATCCCCTTTTCAGTACTTC